The clone carrying this TCR beta chain was seen repeatedly, ten times or more. Its antigen is currently unknown. Read sequence stops 3 residues before the CDR3 end, and the germline J gene provides the missing end. These data are taken from a study of T cell clonality in common variable immunodeficiency. Study-wide results and caveats: Authors noted CVID clonality's cause needs subpopulation repertoire sequencing. Reportedly, TCR beta sequences from common variable immunodeficiency showed fewer deletions and N-nucleotide insertions. Compared with controls, CVID subjects had fewer shared TCRbeta clones.

Equal genomic DNA amounts from CVID and control samples were sequenced. The table came from immunoSEQ multiplex PCR; TCRdb's copy has only in-frame clones and leaves some out. In total the sample includes about 42,000 clones, none of them seen once. J lost 4 bases, V lost 4 bases, and 5 bases had no gene match. The CDR3 is 15 amino acids. CDR1 and CDR2 from the germline V gene are DFQATT and SNEGSKA (reference sequence). Sequenced input: peripheral blood mononuclear cells. The chain combines TRBV20-1 with TRBJ2-7; 15 nucleotides match TRBD2. This sequence originates from a person aged 18 to 75 in good health. CDR3 bases read: TGCAGTGCTATGGGACTAGCGGGAGGAACGTACGAG. Its protein is CSAMGLAGGTYE. The CDR3 in full is CSAMGLAGGTYEQYF.